A selection of T cell receptor beta chains follows, all from one sample in a study of blood T cells in healthy people across ages. TCRdb itself ran the 5' RACE reads through MiXCR, one entry per CDR3 protein. This table has 1.4 million to 1.5 million distinct CDR3 sequences, 35% to 45% appearing once. Sequenced input: blood. The receptors here all came from a woman between 18 and 29 years old in good health. CDR3s leave out the opening cysteine and the closing phenylalanine or tryptophan. D genes are given only for firm matches.

J gene: TRBJ2-1; V gene: TRBV19; D gene: TRBD1; CDR3 protein: ASSFRDRQF
J gene: TRBJ2-1; V gene: TRBV10-2; D gene: .; CDR3 protein: ASSGFEGGARNEQF
J gene: .; V gene: TRBV7-6; D gene: .; CDR3 protein: ASERNGGGEQY
J gene: TRBJ2-4; V gene: TRBV15; D gene: TRBD2; CDR3 protein: ATKRVAGGEDKNIQY
J gene: .; V gene: TRBV12-3/TRBV12-4; D gene: .; CDR3 protein: ASSLPMDEQY
J gene: TRBJ1-6; V gene: TRBV27; D gene: .; CDR3 protein: ASSYSTVPANSPLH
J gene: TRBJ2-5; V gene: TRBV6-6; D gene: TRBD2; CDR3 protein: ASRPQPAGVGETQY
J gene: .; V gene: TRBV7-9; D gene: TRBD2; CDR3 protein: ASSLGPYPQLAGVETQY
J gene: TRBJ2-1; V gene: TRBV7-4; D gene: TRBD2; CDR3 protein: ASSRSQRGGYNEQF
J gene: TRBJ2-1; V gene: TRBV18; D gene: .; CDR3 protein: ASSPSIETSYNEQF
J gene: TRBJ1-2; V gene: TRBV27; D gene: .; CDR3 protein: ASKGDNIPRGYT
J gene: TRBJ1-2; V gene: TRBV7-2; D gene: .; CDR3 protein: ASSLALAESGYT
J gene: TRBJ2-1; V gene: TRBV29-1; D gene: .; CDR3 protein: SVQLPWDLSRYNEQF
J gene: TRBJ2-3; V gene: TRBV7-2; D gene: .; CDR3 protein: ASSLPKGRRLNRADTQY
J gene: TRBJ2-1; V gene: TRBV3-1; D gene: .; CDR3 protein: ASSQGGVIYNEQF
J gene: TRBJ2-7; V gene: TRBV7-9; D gene: .; CDR3 protein: ASSSSYSYEQY
J gene: TRBJ2-1; V gene: TRBV5-1; D gene: .; CDR3 protein: ASSLYQDNEQF
J gene: TRBJ2-1; V gene: TRBV20-1; D gene: TRBD1; CDR3 protein: SARTHDRDSYNEQF
J gene: TRBJ1-4; V gene: TRBV5-6; D gene: .; CDR3 protein: ASSLVGGDRGEKLF
J gene: TRBJ2-3; V gene: TRBV12-3/TRBV12-4; D gene: .; CDR3 protein: ASSLDNTQY
J gene: TRBJ1-1; V gene: TRBV19; D gene: .; CDR3 protein: ASSPEIRGNTEAF
J gene: TRBJ2-1; V gene: TRBV13; D gene: TRBD2; CDR3 protein: ASSSWTSGGANEQF
J gene: TRBJ2-1; V gene: TRBV3-1; D gene: TRBD2; CDR3 protein: ASSQRTSSSYNEQF
J gene: TRBJ2-3; V gene: TRBV7-2; D gene: .; CDR3 protein: ASSPDFSDTQY
J gene: TRBJ2-7; V gene: TRBV7-9; D gene: TRBD1; CDR3 protein: ASSLILTGGRYEQY
J gene: .; V gene: TRBV20-1; D gene: .; CDR3 protein: SARAEMQETQF
J gene: TRBJ2-7; V gene: TRBV7-3; D gene: .; CDR3 protein: ASSLTAGFTYEQY
J gene: TRBJ2-3; V gene: TRBV10-3; D gene: .; CDR3 protein: SIGRGTDTQY
J gene: TRBJ1-5; V gene: TRBV3-1; D gene: .; CDR3 protein: ASSRVGEPQH
J gene: TRBJ2-7; V gene: TRBV4-1; D gene: TRBD2; CDR3 protein: ASSPGDYASYEQY
J gene: TRBJ1-2; V gene: TRBV12-3/TRBV12-4; D gene: .; CDR3 protein: ASTVKLGGYT
J gene: TRBJ2-7; V gene: TRBV9; D gene: .; CDR3 protein: ASSVGDSPAPQY
J gene: TRBJ2-1; V gene: TRBV6-1; D gene: TRBD1; CDR3 protein: ASRKTGGGYNEQF
J gene: TRBJ1-2; V gene: TRBV6-5; D gene: TRBD1; CDR3 protein: ASSYSHRGNYGYT
J gene: TRBJ2-3; V gene: TRBV4-1; D gene: TRBD2; CDR3 protein: ASSQDMRLAGGPPWDTQY
J gene: TRBJ2-3; V gene: TRBV12-3/TRBV12-4; D gene: .; CDR3 protein: ASSLTQISDTQY